Listed below are T cell receptor beta chains from one sample, sequenced in a study of immune characterization of retroperitoneal liposarcoma. TCRdb passed the PCR reads through MiXCR, listing each CDR3 protein once. The sample shows roughly 8,000 distinct CDR3 sequences, 25% to 35% of them seen only once. The sample consisted of blood. The receptors shown here come from a male donor with retroperitoneal liposarcoma. Each CDR3 is given with its conserved first and last residue. Fields, in order: D gene, J gene, clone size, V gene, CDR3 DNA, CDR3 protein. A D gene is named only where the DNA matches it firmly. A clone size is listed for some rows: how often the clone was seen (once, few, many), or a class if it is expanded.

D gene: TRBD2; J gene: TRBJ2-3; clone size: .; V gene: TRBV28; CDR3 DNA: TGTGCCAGCAGTCCGACTAGCCGGTACACAGATACGCAGTATTTT; CDR3 protein: CASSPTSRYTDTQYF
D gene: TRBD2; J gene: TRBJ2-7; clone size: .; V gene: TRBV6-1; CDR3 DNA: TGTGCCAGCAGTGTACTAGCGGGGAGCTCCTACGAGCAGTACTTC; CDR3 protein: CASSVLAGSSYEQYF
D gene: TRBD1; J gene: TRBJ2-7; clone size: .; V gene: TRBV12-3/TRBV12-4; CDR3 DNA: TGTGCCAGCAGTTACCGACAGGGTGGCTCCTACAATGAGCAGTACTTC; CDR3 protein: CASSYRQGGSYNEQYF
D gene: TRBD2; J gene: TRBJ2-7; clone size: few; V gene: TRBV6-6; CDR3 DNA: TGTGCCAGCAGTTACGAGCGGGAGACTGAGCAGTACTTC; CDR3 protein: CASSYERETEQYF
D gene: TRBD2; J gene: TRBJ2-3; clone size: many; V gene: TRBV10-1; CDR3 DNA: TGCGCCAGCAGTCCTACTAGCGGGAGGGGCACAGATACGCAGTATTTT; CDR3 protein: CASSPTSGRGTDTQYF
D gene: .; J gene: TRBJ1-5; clone size: medium-sized; V gene: TRBV6-1; CDR3 DNA: TGTGCCAGCACCACCTCGCGTGGGGACGGCAATCAGCCCCAGCATTTT; CDR3 protein: CASTTSRGDGNQPQHF
D gene: .; J gene: TRBJ2-3; clone size: few; V gene: TRBV27; CDR3 DNA: TGTGCCAGCAGTTTAAATGGACGGGCACCAGATACGCAGTATTTT; CDR3 protein: CASSLNGRAPDTQYF
D gene: TRBD1; J gene: TRBJ1-3; clone size: .; V gene: TRBV7-2; CDR3 DNA: TGTGCCAGCAGCTTAGACGGCAGGGGGAGAAACACCATATATTTT; CDR3 protein: CASSLDGRGRNTIYF
D gene: TRBD2; J gene: TRBJ2-7; clone size: .; V gene: TRBV11-3; CDR3 DNA: TGTGCCAGCAGCTTAGCAGCGGGATCTCCCTACGAGCAGTACTTC; CDR3 protein: CASSLAAGSPYEQYF
D gene: TRBD2; J gene: TRBJ2-7; clone size: few; V gene: TRBV27; CDR3 DNA: TGTGCCAGCAGTCAGGGACTAGCTAGCGAGCAGTACTTC; CDR3 protein: CASSQGLASEQYF
D gene: TRBD1; J gene: TRBJ2-3; clone size: few; V gene: TRBV6-1; CDR3 DNA: TGTGCCAGCAGTGAAGCGACAGGGGGCGGGGATACGCAGTATTTT; CDR3 protein: CASSEATGGGDTQYF
D gene: TRBD2; J gene: TRBJ2-1; clone size: few; V gene: TRBV6-6; CDR3 DNA: TGTGCCAGCAGTCCAAGGGGGGGGAGAGTACTAGCGGGAGCTAAAGCCTACGAGCAGTTCTTC; CDR3 protein: CASSPRGGRVLAGAKAYEQFF
D gene: .; J gene: TRBJ2-7; clone size: few; V gene: TRBV12-3/TRBV12-4; CDR3 DNA: TGTGCCAGCAGTTTTAACCCAGGCCAGGGCTACGAGCAGTACTTC; CDR3 protein: CASSFNPGQGYEQYF
D gene: .; J gene: TRBJ1-5; clone size: few; V gene: TRBV6-1; CDR3 DNA: TGTGCCAGCAGTACCCGGTCGGGAGCTTATAGCAATCAGCCCCAGCATTTT; CDR3 protein: CASSTRSGAYSNQPQHF
D gene: TRBD2; J gene: TRBJ2-1; clone size: .; V gene: TRBV5-6; CDR3 DNA: TGTGCCAGCAGCCCGGGACTAGCGGGAGCTACCTACAATGAGCAGTTCTTC; CDR3 protein: CASSPGLAGATYNEQFF
D gene: TRBD1; J gene: TRBJ2-1; clone size: few; V gene: TRBV4-1; CDR3 DNA: TGCGCCAGCAGCCAAGGACAGGGGCCACACAATGAGCAGTTCTTC; CDR3 protein: CASSQGQGPHNEQFF
D gene: TRBD1; J gene: TRBJ2-7; clone size: .; V gene: TRBV12-3/TRBV12-4; CDR3 DNA: TGTGCCAGCAGTTTAGCCGGGACAGGGTACGAGCAGTACTTC; CDR3 protein: CASSLAGTGYEQYF
D gene: TRBD1; J gene: TRBJ1-1; clone size: medium-sized; V gene: TRBV6-1; CDR3 DNA: TGTGCCAGCAGCCTTTTGGGACAGGGGGCGCGAACTGAAGCTTTCTTT; CDR3 protein: CASSLLGQGARTEAFF
D gene: .; J gene: TRBJ1-6; clone size: few; V gene: TRBV27; CDR3 DNA: TGTGCCAGCAGGCGGGACACGAGCTCCTATAATTCACCCCTCCACTTT; CDR3 protein: CASRRDTSSYNSPLHF
D gene: TRBD1; J gene: TRBJ1-1; clone size: .; V gene: TRBV5-1; CDR3 DNA: TGCGCCAGCAGCTTAGTTACAGGGGCGGGAACTGAAGCTTTCTTT; CDR3 protein: CASSLVTGAGTEAFF
D gene: TRBD2; J gene: TRBJ2-1; clone size: .; V gene: TRBV6-1; CDR3 DNA: TGTGCCAGCAGCTACCCAGCGGGAGAGGGCCAAGAGACCCAGTTCTTC; CDR3 protein: CASSYPAGEGQETQFF
D gene: TRBD1; J gene: TRBJ1-2; clone size: .; V gene: TRBV6-5; CDR3 DNA: TGTGCCAGCAGCCAGGGGGCAGAGGGCTACACCTTC; CDR3 protein: CASSQGAEGYTF
D gene: .; J gene: TRBJ1-1; clone size: .; V gene: TRBV6-1; CDR3 DNA: TGTGCCACCAAGAGGGACCCCAACACTGAAGCTTTCTTT; CDR3 protein: CATKRDPNTEAFF
D gene: .; J gene: TRBJ2-7; clone size: .; V gene: TRBV7-7; CDR3 DNA: TGTGCTAGCAGCTTAGGGGACGGCTACGAGCAGTACTTC; CDR3 protein: CASSLGDGYEQYF
D gene: .; J gene: TRBJ2-1; clone size: many; V gene: TRBV6-1; CDR3 DNA: TGTGCCAGCAGTGAAGCGCTAGCCGGGGAGCAGTTCTTC; CDR3 protein: CASSEALAGEQFF
D gene: .; J gene: TRBJ2-2; clone size: few; V gene: TRBV29-1; CDR3 DNA: TGCAGCGCCGGGAGATCATCCGGGGAGCTGTTTTTT; CDR3 protein: CSAGRSSGELFF
D gene: .; J gene: TRBJ2-2; clone size: few; V gene: TRBV12-3/TRBV12-4; CDR3 DNA: TGTGCCAGCAGCTGGGGGGCGGCTCCGAACACCGGGGAGCTGTTTTTT; CDR3 protein: CASSWGAAPNTGELFF
D gene: TRBD1; J gene: TRBJ1-1; clone size: .; V gene: TRBV6-8; CDR3 DNA: TGTGCCATGCTGCGACAGGGAGGCACTGAAGCTTTCTTT; CDR3 protein: CAMLRQGGTEAFF
D gene: .; J gene: TRBJ1-1; clone size: few; V gene: TRBV10-2; CDR3 DNA: TGCGCCAGCACTCTGTCAGGGGAGGGCACTGAAGCTTTCTTT; CDR3 protein: CASTLSGEGTEAFF
D gene: .; J gene: TRBJ2-6; clone size: .; V gene: TRBV6-1; CDR3 DNA: TGTGCCAGCAGTGCGAGCTCTGGGGCCAACGTCCTGACTTTC; CDR3 protein: CASSASSGANVLTF
D gene: TRBD1; J gene: TRBJ2-2; clone size: .; V gene: TRBV4-1; CDR3 DNA: TGCGCCAGCAGCCAAGCTGGACAGGGGGCCTTCGGGGAGCTGTTTTTT; CDR3 protein: CASSQAGQGAFGELFF
D gene: .; J gene: TRBJ2-7; clone size: .; V gene: TRBV7-2; CDR3 DNA: TGTGCCAGCAGCCAGGGACTCAATGAGCAGTACTTC; CDR3 protein: CASSQGLNEQYF
D gene: TRBD1; J gene: TRBJ1-5; clone size: medium-sized; V gene: TRBV6-6; CDR3 DNA: TGTGCCAGCAGTCTGACAGGGGAAGTTCAGCCCCAGCATTTT; CDR3 protein: CASSLTGEVQPQHF
D gene: TRBD2; J gene: TRBJ2-3; clone size: .; V gene: TRBV11-3; CDR3 DNA: TGTGCCAGCAGCAAAGGGACTAGCGGGAGGCAGGATACGCAGTATTTT; CDR3 protein: CASSKGTSGRQDTQYF
D gene: .; J gene: TRBJ2-3; clone size: medium-sized; V gene: TRBV7-2; CDR3 DNA: TGTGCCAGCAGCTTATCGGGGGGCACAGATACGCAGTATTTT; CDR3 protein: CASSLSGGTDTQYF
D gene: .; J gene: TRBJ2-5; clone size: once; V gene: TRBV7-7; CDR3 DNA: TGTGCTAGCAGCGTGACTGGGGGGGAGACCCAGTACTTC; CDR3 protein: CASSVTGGETQYF
D gene: .; J gene: TRBJ2-3; clone size: few; V gene: TRBV6-1; CDR3 DNA: TGTGCCAGCAGTGAGGGGGCTAGCAGCACAGATACGCAGTATTTT; CDR3 protein: CASSEGASSTDTQYF
D gene: .; J gene: TRBJ2-1; clone size: many; V gene: TRBV7-2; CDR3 DNA: TGTGCCAGCAGCTTCTGGGGATCCAATGAGCAGTTCTTC; CDR3 protein: CASSFWGSNEQFF
D gene: .; J gene: TRBJ2-5; clone size: few; V gene: TRBV7-6; CDR3 DNA: TGTGCCAGCAGCTCCTCGACAGGTTACCAAGAGACCCAGTACTTC; CDR3 protein: CASSSSTGYQETQYF
D gene: TRBD2; J gene: TRBJ2-3; clone size: .; V gene: TRBV12-3/TRBV12-4; CDR3 DNA: TGTGCCAGCAGTTTCAGCGGGAAAAACACAGATACGCAGTATTTT; CDR3 protein: CASSFSGKNTDTQYF
D gene: .; J gene: TRBJ2-2; clone size: few; V gene: TRBV3-1; CDR3 DNA: TGTGCCAGCAGCCAAGCGATCGGGGAGCTGTTTTTT; CDR3 protein: CASSQAIGELFF
D gene: .; J gene: TRBJ2-5; clone size: few; V gene: TRBV6-1; CDR3 DNA: TGTGCCAGCAGTGGCAGTCAAGAGACCCAGTACTTC; CDR3 protein: CASSGSQETQYF